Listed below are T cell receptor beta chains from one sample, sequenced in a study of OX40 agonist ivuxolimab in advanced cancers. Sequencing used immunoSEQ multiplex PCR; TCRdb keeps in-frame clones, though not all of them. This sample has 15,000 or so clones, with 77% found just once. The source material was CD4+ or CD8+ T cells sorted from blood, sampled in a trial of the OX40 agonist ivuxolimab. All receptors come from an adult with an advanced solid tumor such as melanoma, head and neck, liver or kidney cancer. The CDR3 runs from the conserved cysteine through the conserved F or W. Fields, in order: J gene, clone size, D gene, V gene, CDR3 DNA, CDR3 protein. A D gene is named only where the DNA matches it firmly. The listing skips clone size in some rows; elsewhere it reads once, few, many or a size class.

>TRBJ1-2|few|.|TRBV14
TGTGCCAGCAGCCCTCCGGGACAACTCTCTGGCTACACCTTC
CASSPPGQLSGYTF
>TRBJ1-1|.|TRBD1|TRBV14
TGTGCCAGCAGCCGAGGACAGGGGCCTTTGGAGACTGAAGCTTTCTTT
CASSRGQGPLETEAFF
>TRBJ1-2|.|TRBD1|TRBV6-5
TGTGCCAGCAGTCCAGGGGGCCTTAACTATGGCTACACCTTC
CASSPGGLNYGYTF
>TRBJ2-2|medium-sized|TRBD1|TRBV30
TGTGCCTGGAGTGTACAGGGGAACGGGGAGCTGTTTTTT
CAWSVQGNGELFF
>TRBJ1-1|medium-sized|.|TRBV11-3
TGTGCCAGCAGCTTAATGAACAGCCTGAACACTGAAGCTTTCTTT
CASSLMNSLNTEAFF
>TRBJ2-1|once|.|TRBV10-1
TGCGCCAGCAGTGATCGGACCGGCAATGAGCAGTTCTTC
CASSDRTGNEQFF
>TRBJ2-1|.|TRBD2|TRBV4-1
TGCGCCAGCAGCCAAGAAATCCTAGCGGGAATCTATGAGCAGTTCTTC
CASSQEILAGIYEQFF
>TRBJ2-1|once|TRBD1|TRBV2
TGTGCCAGCAGTGAGGGACAGGGTAACTACAATGAGCAGTTCTTC
CASSEGQGNYNEQFF
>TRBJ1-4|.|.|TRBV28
TGTGCCAGCAGTTTTTATGGGGGCGCGGGGGGTGAAAAACTGTTTTTT
CASSFYGGAGGEKLFF
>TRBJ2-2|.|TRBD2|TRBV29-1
TGCAGCGTTTGGGGGGGCACCGGGGAGCTGTTTTTT
CSVWGGTGELFF
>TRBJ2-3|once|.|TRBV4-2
TGTGCCAGCAGCCAAGGGACGACAGATACGCAGTATTTT
CASSQGTTDTQYF
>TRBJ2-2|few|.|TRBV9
TGTGCCAGCAGCGTAGAGGGAGCAGACGGGGAGCTGTTTTTT
CASSVEGADGELFF
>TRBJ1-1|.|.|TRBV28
TGTGCCAGCAGTTTATGGGGGGGCGCCGGCACTGAAGCTTTCTTT
CASSLWGGAGTEAFF
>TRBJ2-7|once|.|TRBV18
TGTGCCAGCTCACCACCAGGGGACCCCTACGAGCAGTACTTC
CASSPPGDPYEQYF
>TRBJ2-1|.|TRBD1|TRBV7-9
TGTGCCAGCGGACCGACAGGGACCCTCTCCAATGAGCAGTTCTTC
CASGPTGTLSNEQFF
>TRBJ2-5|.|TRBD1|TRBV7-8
TGTGCCAGCAGCTCAGCCGACAGGGGGCCAGAGACCCAGTACTTC
CASSSADRGPETQYF
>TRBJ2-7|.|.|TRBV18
TGTGCCAGCTCACCGGCAGGGAACCACGAGCAGTACTTC
CASSPAGNHEQYF
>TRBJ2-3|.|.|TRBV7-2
TGTGCCAGCAGCCCCGGCTATGGAGGGCGGGATACGCAGTATTTT
CASSPGYGGRDTQYF
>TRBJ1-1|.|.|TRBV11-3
TGTGCCAGCAGCAAAACGGGGACTGAAGCTTTCTTT
CASSKTGTEAFF
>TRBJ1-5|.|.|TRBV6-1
TGTGCCAGCAGTGAAGGGGGGGGGAGTGGCAATCAGCCCCAGCATTTT
CASSEGGGSGNQPQHF
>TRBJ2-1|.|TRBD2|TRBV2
TGTGCCAGCAGTGAAATAGCGGGAGTAGGTAATGAGCAGTTCTTC
CASSEIAGVGNEQFF
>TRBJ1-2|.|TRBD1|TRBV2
TGTGCCAGCAGAGCCGACAGGGGTCCGGTGGGCTACACCTTC
CASRADRGPVGYTF
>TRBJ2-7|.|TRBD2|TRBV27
TGTGCCAGCAGTTTCCCGGGGGGTGAGCAGTACTTC
CASSFPGGEQYF
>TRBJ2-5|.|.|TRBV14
TGTGCCAGCAGCCAAACCCGCGGGCGTTGGACCCAGTACTTC
CASSQTRGRWTQYF
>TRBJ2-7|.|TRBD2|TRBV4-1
TGCGCCAGCAGCGCCGGCCCAGCGGGAGACTACGAGCAGTACTTC
CASSAGPAGDYEQYF
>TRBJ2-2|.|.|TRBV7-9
TGTGCCAGCAGCTTATTTTCCGGGGAGCTGTTTTTT
CASSLFSGELFF
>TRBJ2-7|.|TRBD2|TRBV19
TGTGCCAGTAGCCATTTAGCGGGAGACTACGAGCAGTACTTC
CASSHLAGDYEQYF
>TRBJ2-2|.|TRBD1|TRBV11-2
TGTGCCAGCAGCGCTGACAGGGATCTAGGCACCGGGGAGCTGTTTTTT
CASSADRDLGTGELFF
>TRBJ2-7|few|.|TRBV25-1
TGTGCCAGCAGTACCCGACAGAGTTCTATCTACGAGCAGTACTTC
CASSTRQSSIYEQYF